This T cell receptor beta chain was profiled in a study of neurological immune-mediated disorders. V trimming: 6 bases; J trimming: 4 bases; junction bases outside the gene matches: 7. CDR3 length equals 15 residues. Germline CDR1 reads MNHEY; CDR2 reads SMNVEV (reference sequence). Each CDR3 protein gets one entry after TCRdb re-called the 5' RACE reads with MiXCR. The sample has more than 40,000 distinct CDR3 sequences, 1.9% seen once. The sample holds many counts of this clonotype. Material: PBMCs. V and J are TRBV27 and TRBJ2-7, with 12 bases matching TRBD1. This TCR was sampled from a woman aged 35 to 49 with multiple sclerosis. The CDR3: CASRLGQGAGYEQYF. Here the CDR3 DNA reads TGTGCCAGCAGATTGGGACAGGGGGCGGGATACGAGCAGTACTTC.